This entry is about one T cell receptor beta chain. Its antigen remains undetermined. Germline and junction disagree at one end, which may indicate a read error. The sample is drawn from a study of blood T cell repertoires in COVID-19 (dated by TCRdb to the early 2020s). With respect to the entire study: Samples covering the acute and convalescent phases of COVID-19 were provided by collaborators in the United States, Italy and Spain. Samples came from the ongoing ImmuneRACE study (first 160 participants) plus 1,254 subjects from 6 global collaborators. A freely available public database, intended as a resource for researchers studying the immune response to SARS-CoV-2, is where the repertoires were released. The prospective study material was composed of cDNA or gDNA derived from T cells, B-cell-depleted T cells, or PBMCs. The sample metadata nearly always contained a de-identified subject ID, COVID-19 status, age in years and sex. HLA class I and class II types, where available, came from metadata supplied by the sample provider rather than from assay-based typing. Subjects who had been exposed to COVID-19, were actively infected with it, or had recovered from it provided the deeply sampled blood TCRbeta repertoires that made up the dataset.

The immunoSEQ Assay, a bias-controlled multiplex PCR, was used to amplify TCRbeta CDR3 regions from genomic DNA. In the source study's methods: The number of nucleated cells in each sample was estimated from the amplification of reference gene primers within the assay. To quantify the absolute abundance of each unique TCRbeta CDR3 rearrangement, sequence reads were collapsed and filtered. For each sample, productive Simpson clonality was calculated by taking the square root of Simpson's diversity index across productive rearrangements. Not all clones reach the TCRdb copy of this immuneACCESS table, which keeps in-frame sequences only. Checked studies attribute under half of the gap to unresolved V genes and leave the rest unexplained. From that table come the V and J calls and clone size; the DNA was used to work out D and trimming. The sample includes about 29,000 clones, with nearly 90% observed a single time. The top ten clonotypes cover 8% to 10% of the sample.

The research as a whole found: The quantity of clinical and demographic metadata differed by source and by participant and was supplied without curation.

The collaborating institutions used their own protocols to collect whole blood in K2EDTA tubes. Collaborator samples were shipped for TCRbeta analysis as frozen whole blood, isolated PBMCs, or DNA extracted from either sample type. This receptor was taken from a human donor in a cohort sampled during active COVID-19. Sequencing input: peripheral blood.

The CDR3 reads as follows: CASSLSAGTGWETQYF. The nucleotide sequence reads TGTGCTAGCAGCTTATCGGCCGGGACAGGGTGGGAGACCCAGTACTTC. The sequence is built from TRBV7-7 and TRBJ2-5; 9 of the junction bases match TRBD1. The CDR3 covers 16 residues, taking in both the cysteine and the phenylalanine. Only CDR3 DNA remains: 48 bases, in frame from the first base. CDR1 is given as SSHAT and CDR2 as FNYEAQ, both from the germline V gene (reference sequence). Full variable domain (CDR3 extended with the reference TRBV7-7 and TRBJ2-5 proteins): GAGVSQSPRYKVTKRGQDVTLRCDPISSHATLYWYQQALGQGPEFLTYFNYEAQPDKSGLPSDRFSAERPEGSISTLTIQRTEQRDSAMYRCASSLSAGTGWETQYFGPGTRLLVL.